This TCR beta chain is drawn from a study of shared clonotypes between healthy human individuals. For the study at large: Per donor, CD8 memory used one plate, CD8 naive used two, CD4 memory used three and CD4 naive used three.

Overall study findings and caveats: Rarefaction showed sorted-subset sequencing was incomplete despite large depth. Compared with memory subsets, naive subsets generally had larger estimated richness.

The V end was cut by 0 bases, the J end by 0 bases, with 7 bases between. CDR1 is LNHNV and CDR2 is YYDKDF in the germline V gene (reference sequence). The CDR3 has 15 amino acids. Every subset had its genomic DNA shared out evenly among several immunoSEQ plates. Method: immunoSEQ multiplex PCR; TCRdb's copy keeps in-frame clones and lacks some. Among hundreds of thousands of clones, roughly 91% were seen once, and the ten largest hold 16%. Remarks on this clone: The antigen remains unidentified.

The V gene is TRBV15, the J gene TRBJ2-3; D is unresolved. This clonotype originated in a man aged 18 to 29 in good health. Sequenced material: memory CD8+ T cells sorted from blood. Subset specified: CD45RO+ cells pooled with CCR7-negative TemRA cells. The CDR3 DNA reads as TGTGCCACCAGCAGAGAAGAGGTCAGCACAGATACGCAGTATTTT. Amino acid sequence: CATSREEVSTDTQYF. The whole variable domain, filled in from reference TRBV15 and TRBJ2-3, reads DAMVIQNPRYQVTQFGKPVTLSCSQTLNHNVMYWYQQKSSQAPKLLFHYYDKDFNNEADTPDNFQSRRPNTSFCFLDIRSPGLGDTAMYLCATSREEVSTDTQYFGPGTRLTVL.